The rows below give T cell receptor beta chains drawn from one sample of a study of vaccination and CD4 T cells after COVID-19. No antigen has been identified for these receptors. TCRdb recomputed calls from the PCR reads with MiXCR, one row per CDR3 protein. There are more than 6,500 distinct CDR3 sequences in the sample; roughly three fifths occur only once, and under 20% lies in the top ten. Specimen: CD4+ T cells from blood, cultured in vitro. All receptors derive from a human donor who had recovered from COVID-19. Each CDR3 is given with its conserved first and last residue. The order of the fields is V gene, clone size, J gene, D gene, CDR3 DNA, CDR3 protein. A D gene is named only where the DNA matches it firmly. Part of the rows lack a size; the others show once, few, many or a class for expanded clones.

v_gene: TRBV24-1; abundance: NA; j_gene: TRBJ2-2; d_gene: NA; CDR3nt: TGTGCCACCAGTGATTTGGGAGGGGTCCGCACCGGGGAGCTGTTTTTT; CDR3aa: CATSDLGGVRTGELFF
v_gene: TRBV2; abundance: NA; j_gene: TRBJ2-7; d_gene: TRBD1; CDR3nt: TGTGCCAGCAGGGAGGACAGGGGTTACTACGAGCAGTACTTC; CDR3aa: CASREDRGYYEQYF
v_gene: TRBV11-2; abundance: NA; j_gene: TRBJ2-1; d_gene: TRBD2; CDR3nt: TGTGCCAGCAGCTTAGGACGGAAATTAGCGGGTATATCCTACAATGAGCAGTTCTTC; CDR3aa: CASSLGRKLAGISYNEQFF
v_gene: TRBV10-2; abundance: NA; j_gene: TRBJ1-1; d_gene: NA; CDR3nt: TGCGCCAGCAGTGAGCCGCTTGGTCGGTTGAACACTGAAGCTTTCTTT; CDR3aa: CASSEPLGRLNTEAFF
v_gene: TRBV29-1; abundance: medium-sized; j_gene: TRBJ2-2; d_gene: TRBD2; CDR3nt: TGCAGCGTTGAAGATTTTACTAGCGGGGGGTCTTACACCGGGGAGCTGTTTTTT; CDR3aa: CSVEDFTSGGSYTGELFF
v_gene: TRBV15; abundance: NA; j_gene: TRBJ2-1; d_gene: TRBD2; CDR3nt: TGTGCCACCAGCTTAATAGCGGGAGTGGGCAATGAGCAGTTCTTC; CDR3aa: CATSLIAGVGNEQFF
v_gene: TRBV10-3; abundance: large; j_gene: TRBJ2-5; d_gene: TRBD1; CDR3nt: TGTGCCATCAGCGAAGGACAGGGAGAGACCCAGTACTTC; CDR3aa: CAISEGQGETQYF
v_gene: TRBV2; abundance: NA; j_gene: TRBJ1-2; d_gene: NA; CDR3nt: TGTGCCAGCACGGGGGGCCTTACCTATGGCTACACCTTC; CDR3aa: CASTGGLTYGYTF
v_gene: TRBV30; abundance: NA; j_gene: TRBJ1-2; d_gene: TRBD1; CDR3nt: TGTGCCTGGAGTCGGGACAGGGGGCCCGGTGGCTACACCTTC; CDR3aa: CAWSRDRGPGGYTF
v_gene: TRBV19; abundance: few; j_gene: TRBJ1-2; d_gene: NA; CDR3nt: TGTGCCAGTAGTATCTACCTTCGAGGTGGCTACACCTTC; CDR3aa: CASSIYLRGGYTF
v_gene: TRBV20-1; abundance: few; j_gene: TRBJ2-5; d_gene: TRBD2; CDR3nt: TGCAGTGCTCTTGAGGTAGCGGGAGGGCCAAAGACCCAGTACTTC; CDR3aa: CSALEVAGGPKTQYF
v_gene: TRBV20-1; abundance: NA; j_gene: TRBJ2-3; d_gene: NA; CDR3nt: TGCAGTGCTAGGGTCGTCCAGCGGGGACACACAGATACGCAGTATTTT; CDR3aa: CSARVVQRGHTDTQYF
v_gene: TRBV20-1; abundance: NA; j_gene: TRBJ1-5; d_gene: NA; CDR3nt: TGCAGTGCTAGAGTCCCGGGGAATCAGCCCCAGCATTTT; CDR3aa: CSARVPGNQPQHF
v_gene: TRBV7-9; abundance: NA; j_gene: TRBJ2-6; d_gene: NA; CDR3nt: TGTGCCAGCAGCTTGGGACACGCTGGAGCCAACGTCCTGACTTTC; CDR3aa: CASSLGHAGANVLTF
v_gene: TRBV30; abundance: NA; j_gene: TRBJ1-2; d_gene: TRBD1; CDR3nt: TGTGCCTGGAGTCCCGGGACAGGGGGTGCCTATGGCTACACCTTC; CDR3aa: CAWSPGTGGAYGYTF
v_gene: TRBV4-3; abundance: NA; j_gene: TRBJ2-1; d_gene: NA; CDR3nt: TGCGCCAGCAGCCAAGTCCACGGATACAATGAGCAGTTCTTC; CDR3aa: CASSQVHGYNEQFF
v_gene: TRBV5-1; abundance: NA; j_gene: TRBJ2-2; d_gene: NA; CDR3nt: TGCGCCAGCAGCTTAAGTCTGGGACAAGGGACCGGGGAGCTGTTTTTT; CDR3aa: CASSLSLGQGTGELFF
v_gene: TRBV6-1; abundance: NA; j_gene: TRBJ2-1; d_gene: TRBD1; CDR3nt: TGTGCCAGCACCCACGGGGACAGGGCGTACAATGAGCAGTTCTTC; CDR3aa: CASTHGDRAYNEQFF
v_gene: TRBV27; abundance: NA; j_gene: TRBJ2-7; d_gene: TRBD1; CDR3nt: TGTGCCAGCAGTGTAGGGACAGGGCATGCGTACGAGCAGTACTTC; CDR3aa: CASSVGTGHAYEQYF
v_gene: TRBV27; abundance: NA; j_gene: TRBJ2-7; d_gene: TRBD2; CDR3nt: TGTGCCAGCAGTTCCACTAGCGGGGGGCTCTACGAGCAGTACTTC; CDR3aa: CASSSTSGGLYEQYF
v_gene: TRBV28; abundance: NA; j_gene: TRBJ1-5; d_gene: NA; CDR3nt: TGTGCCAGCAGATGGATTAGCAATCAGCCCCAGCATTTT; CDR3aa: CASRWISNQPQHF
v_gene: TRBV6-2/TRBV6-3; abundance: NA; j_gene: TRBJ2-1; d_gene: NA; CDR3nt: TGTGCCAGCAGTTACTGGGGACCCCAAGGAGAGAATGAGCAGTTCTTC; CDR3aa: CASSYWGPQGENEQFF
v_gene: TRBV7-9; abundance: NA; j_gene: TRBJ1-5; d_gene: NA; CDR3nt: TGTGCCAGCAGCTTAGGCAATCAGCCCCAGCATTTT; CDR3aa: CASSLGNQPQHF
v_gene: TRBV5-8; abundance: NA; j_gene: TRBJ2-3; d_gene: NA; CDR3nt: TGTGCCAGCAGCTTACCAGGGGCTCCGGGGGATACGCAGTATTTT; CDR3aa: CASSLPGAPGDTQYF
v_gene: TRBV5-1; abundance: few; j_gene: TRBJ1-5; d_gene: NA; CDR3nt: TGCGCCAGCAGCCCTCAGGGGCAGGTCAATCAGCCCCAGCATTTT; CDR3aa: CASSPQGQVNQPQHF
v_gene: TRBV7-9; abundance: NA; j_gene: TRBJ2-7; d_gene: NA; CDR3nt: TGTGCCAGCAGCTCCATAGGGGTTTCAGGAGAGGGCTACGAGCAGTACTTC; CDR3aa: CASSSIGVSGEGYEQYF
v_gene: TRBV7-9; abundance: NA; j_gene: TRBJ2-3; d_gene: TRBD2; CDR3nt: TGTGCCAGCAGCTTAGCCGCGGGAGTAACAGATACGCAGTATTTT; CDR3aa: CASSLAAGVTDTQYF
v_gene: TRBV7-3; abundance: NA; j_gene: TRBJ2-1; d_gene: NA; CDR3nt: TGTGCCAGCAGCTTCAGCAGGGACAATGAGCAGTTCTTC; CDR3aa: CASSFSRDNEQFF
v_gene: TRBV2; abundance: NA; j_gene: TRBJ2-2; d_gene: NA; CDR3nt: TGTGCCAGCAGTGAAAGCCACTCCTCGGGCGGGGAGCTGTTTTTT; CDR3aa: CASSESHSSGGELFF
v_gene: TRBV2; abundance: once; j_gene: TRBJ1-1; d_gene: NA; CDR3nt: TGTGCCAGCAGTGCTGACAGTAACACTGAAGCTTTCTTT; CDR3aa: CASSADSNTEAFF
v_gene: TRBV4-3; abundance: NA; j_gene: TRBJ1-1; d_gene: NA; CDR3nt: TGCGCCAGCAGCCGATCGGCAGGGGTGAACACTGAAGCTTTCTTT; CDR3aa: CASSRSAGVNTEAFF